The T cell receptor (beta chain) described here comes from a study of blood T cell repertoires in COVID-19. Across the whole study: Acute-phase and convalescent COVID-19 samples originated in the United States, Italy and Spain. In each case, the material was cDNA or gDNA derived from T cells, B-cell-depleted T cells, or PBMCs.

The CDR3 has 15 amino acids. The ends lost 4 bases at V and 5 bases at J; junction bases unmatched: 10. The germline V gene has CDR1 MNHEY and CDR2 SMNVEV (reference sequence). This table comes from immunoSEQ multiplex PCR, and its TCRdb copy is limited to in-frame clones, with some not included. The data show 150,000 to 200,000 clones, 70% to 90% seen once. This sequence originates from a man aged 60 to 69 with active or convalescent COVID-19. The J gene is TRBJ1-2, the V gene TRBV27; 7 bases line up with TRBD1. The sample was peripheral blood. The CDR3 nucleotides read TGTGCCAGCAGTTCCCAGGGGGAAGGGTGGTATGGCTACACCTTC. Encoded protein: CASSSQGEGWYGYTF.